One and the same sample provided the 11 T cell receptor beta chains below, sequenced in a study of CD8 T cells in ankylosing spondylitis. These receptors have no known antigen. TCRdb independently ran MiXCR on the 5' RACE reads; one entry per CDR3 protein. The sample contains hundreds of thousands of distinct CDR3 sequences, approximately 26% of which appear only once. Study observations and caveats: Characteristic, it appeared, of ankylosing spondylitis blood was a TCR beta motif of eight highly homologous variants.

Sample: blood, either unsorted or a sorted T cell fraction (not recorded which). Receptors were obtained from a male donor with ankylosing spondylitis.

V usage is TRBV5-1 and J usage is TRBJ2-3; 12 nucleotides align to TRBD1. CDR3 size: 20 residues. Trimming took 2 bases from V and 4 from J; bases not matched to a gene: 17. Germline CDR1 and CDR2: SGHRS and YFSETQ. As DNA, the CDR3 is TGCGCCAGCAGCTTCACTACGGGACAGGGGGCGATTGATGGACCAGATACGCAGTATTTT. Translated: CASSFTTGQGAIDGPDTQYF.

In this sample, this clonotype turned up a few times. The chain joins TRBV7-2 to TRBJ2-3, with 8 bases identical to TRBD2. CDR1 is SGHTA and CDR2 is FQGNSA in the germline V gene. With V trimmed by 7 bases and J by 5 bases, 8 bases remained unmatched. The CDR3 is made up of 14 amino acids. DNA of the CDR3: TGTGCCAGCACCCGGACTAGCATTCAAGATACGCAGTATTTT. The encoded protein is CASTRTSIQDTQYF.

This clonotype was seen a single time. The chain is built from TRBV2 and TRBJ1-1, with D possibly TRBD1 on 6 matching bases. The CDR3 totals 13 residues. The ends were cut back, 6 bases at V and 4 bases at J, with 12 bases in the middle. Germline lookup yields CDR1 SNHLY and CDR2 FYNNEI. The CDR3, as DNA: TGTGCCAGCAGGACCCAGGGGTTCACTGAAGCTTTCTTT. This translates into CASRTQGFTEAFF.

On this clonotype: This clone may be a read error of a much larger clone one base away. The genes are TRBV25-1 and TRBJ1-2, with unresolved D. The CDR3 contains 13 residues. The germline V and J ends were trimmed by 7 bases and 1 base, with 10 bases remaining between them. Germline CDR1 is MGHDK and CDR2 is SYGVNS. The DNA of the CDR3 is TGTGCCAGCAATGAGGGTTTTAACTATGGCTACACCTTC. This gives the protein CASNEGFNYGYTF.

A remark on this clonotype: A much larger clone lies a single base off, so this may be a read error. The V call is TRBV10-3, the J call TRBJ2-2; D is unresolved. Germline V gene lookup returns CDR1 ENHRY and CDR2 SYGVKD. The CDR3 covers 12 residues. Between the trimmed V and J ends, which lost 0 bases and 7 bases, there was a span of 3 bases. DNA for the CDR3: TGTGCCATCAGTGAGTCGGGCGGGGAGCTGTTTTTT. Protein sequence: CAISESGGELFF.

CDR3 amino acids: CASSLQGDRFVQNEQFF. The CDR3 DNA is TGTGCCAGCAGCTTGCAAGGGGACAGGTTCGTGCAGAATGAGCAGTTCTTC. The V gene is TRBV5-6, the J gene TRBJ2-1, with TRBD1 matching over 8 bases. The CDR3 consists of 17 residues. With V trimmed by 1 base and J by 7 bases, 13 bases remained unmatched. Germline V gene sequence: CDR1 SGHDT, CDR2 YYEEEE.

This clonotype was picked up many times. The chain joins TRBV5-1 to TRBJ2-5, with 7 bases identical to TRBD1. The V and J ends lost 0 bases and 5 bases, in that order; junction bases with no gene match: 4. Germline V gene lookup returns CDR1 SGHRS and CDR2 YFSETQ. CDR3 length equals 14 residues. The CDR3 nucleotides are TGCGCCAGCAGCTTGGCCACAGGGGAGGAGACCCAGTACTTC. Protein sequence: CASSLATGEETQYF.

The genes are TRBV10-3 and TRBJ2-2; no clear D. CDR1 ENHRY and CDR2 SYGVKD come from the germline V gene. The CDR3 consists of 15 residues. Trimming cost V 2 bases and J 7 bases, with 14 bases left between them. The CDR3 sequence: CAISEPPVVGGELFF. The CDR3 nucleotides read TGTGCCATCAGTGAGCCACCCGTGGTGGGCGGGGAGCTGTTTTTT.

In this sample, this clonotype turned up a few times. The chain has TRBV20-1 and TRBJ1-4; 7 nucleotides align to TRBD1. Germline assignment: CDR1 DFQATT and CDR2 SNEGSKA (reference sequence). CDR3 length equals 14 residues. The J segment lost 5 bases and the V segment lost 4 bases, leaving 7 bases of the junction unmatched. As DNA, the CDR3 is TGCAGTGCTACCGGAGGGGGCAAGAATGAAAAACTGTTTTTT. Translation: CSATGGGKNEKLFF.

CDR3 in DNA: TGTGCCAGCAGCAAATCGGCCAGGGTCTTTGAGGACGAGCAGTACGTC. Its protein is CASSKSARVFEDEQYV. This chain uses TRBV21-1 with TRBJ2-7; TRBD1, the D gene given by the table, was not confirmed from the DNA. TRBV21-1 is given as a pseudogene. This CDR3 contains 16 residues.

The V gene is TRBV18, the J gene TRBJ2-3, with TRBD1 matching over 8 bases. J lost 4 bases, V lost 5 bases, and 8 bases had no gene match. There are 15 residues in the CDR3. Germline lookup yields CDR1 KGHSH and CDR2 LQKENI. The DNA of the CDR3 is TGTGCCAGCTCATCAAGGACAGGGAGCGCAGATACGCAGTATTTT. It specifies CASSSRTGSADTQYF.